This T cell receptor beta chain was documented in a study of circulating and synovial CD4+ cells in juvenile arthritis (TCRdb year 2014). For context, the study as a whole: Within each patient, the study compared the TCRbeta CDR3 repertoires of three groups: circulating HLA-DR+ CD4 T cells, bulk blood CD4 T cells, and synovial CD4 T cells. The goal of the repertoire sequencing was to confirm that synovial clonotypes were enriched in a circulating synovial-like CD4 T cell subset.

Details on this clone: What this receptor recognizes is not known. No clone much larger than this one lies a single base away; base qualities are absent.

Library creation used the immunoSEQ multiplex PCR assay. An external provider performed TCRbeta CDR3 sequencing as a commercial service. Regarding the original processing steps: The analyses used productive nucleotide sequences together with amino acid sequences obtained by in silico translation. Diversity was measured with Renyi entropy across alpha values, using the median of 200 repeated subsamples to equalise sample size. Pairwise repertoire distance was calculated as one minus the Chao-modified Jaccard index, correcting for under-sampling, and used for clustering. Frequency-weighted overlap with synovial clonotypes was calculated over 200 sample sizes with 200 draws without replacement at each size, and the overlap was reported at the size of the smaller sample. Imported from immuneACCESS, the table was reduced by TCRdb to in-frame sequences with V and J called. These copies leave out some clones; in studies compared against another copy, an unresolved V gene accounts for under half, and the cause of the remainder is not known. V and J calls and clone size follow that table, whereas D and trimming were derived from the DNA. The sample table contains 30,000 to 40,000 clones; only one count was recorded for 90% to 95% of them. The top ten constitute 0.6% to 0.85% of the sample.

Looking up the germline V gene yields CDR1 SGHTS and CDR2 YDEGEE. V and J are trimmed by 0 bases and 1 base, and the gene matches miss 8 bases of the junction. The CDR3 starts with the cysteine, ends with the phenylalanine, and has 18 residues. Only the CDR3 region is kept as DNA, spanning 54 bases read in frame from base 1. General study outcomes and caveats: Because overlap with synovium was found to increase with sequencing depth, the full repertoire overlap was likely underestimated by the measured shared-clonotype fractions. Because T cell genome counts differed by at least an order of magnitude between CPL and bulk blood CD4 samples, sample-size effects were addressed. Circulating pathogenic-like lymphocytes clustered with synovial T cells and shared a substantially higher fraction of CDR3 sequences with synovium than bulk blood. Traditional Vbeta family usage analysis did not detect the difference between circulating pathogenic-like lymphocytes and bulk blood T cells. Lower diversity was observed in synovial and circulating pathogenic-like lymphocyte repertoires than in bulk blood CD4 repertoires, and some CPL samples were found to be as oligoclonal as synovium.

Donors of the sequenced samples were patients with active juvenile idiopathic arthritis. Cells were sorted immediately after thawing, with dead cells excluded using Live/Dead Fixable Near-IR Stain. The sequence was obtained from a human donor with juvenile idiopathic arthritis. Sequenced: CD4+ T cells from blood. The chain was built from TRBV5-8 and TRBJ2-1; TRBD2 agrees with 9 junctional bases. The DNA sequence is TGTGCCAGCAGCTTGGGGGCAAAGCGGGGGGTGTCCTACAATGAGCAGTTCTTC. Its coded protein is CASSLGAKRGVSYNEQFF.